The source of this TCR beta chain is a study of blood T cell repertoires in COVID-19 (TCRdb year 2020). Background for the entire study: The collaborator samples originated in the United States, Italy and Spain and spanned the acute and convalescent phases of COVID-19. The material from the prospective study consisted of cDNA or gDNA derived from T cells, B-cell-depleted T cells, or PBMCs. Sample metadata almost always included a de-identified subject ID, COVID-19 status, age in years and sex. Where HLA class I and class II types were available, the types were taken from metadata supplied by the sample provider, not from assay-based typing. The samples were drawn from the first 160 participants of the ongoing ImmuneRACE study and from about 1,200 subjects provided by 6 global collaborators. The repertoires were released in a freely available public database meant as a resource for research on the immune response to SARS-CoV-2. Subjects who had been exposed to COVID-19, were actively infected with it, or had recovered from it provided the deeply sampled blood TCRbeta repertoires that made up the dataset. Results the study describes overall, beyond this receptor: How much clinical and demographic metadata was included differed by source and by participant, and the metadata was provided uncurated.

The immunoSEQ Assay, a bias-controlled multiplex PCR, was used to amplify TCRbeta CDR3 regions from genomic DNA. Per the original workflow: Nucleated cell counts per sample were estimated from amplification of reference gene primers within the assay. Sequence reads were collapsed and filtered to measure the absolute abundance of every unique TCRbeta CDR3 rearrangement. For each sample, productive Simpson clonality was calculated by taking the square root of Simpson's diversity index across productive rearrangements. The table was pulled from immuneACCESS by TCRdb, which kept in-frame rearrangements only. Such tables lose some clones; where checked, under half of the loss comes from unresolved V genes, and the rest has no known cause. That table supplies the V and J calls and clone size; D and trimming were determined from the DNA. The sample table holds some 130,000 clones, of which roughly 80% were seen once. Approximately 10% of the sample belongs to the ten largest clones.

Points on this clone: Which antigen it targets is not known. No much larger clonotype is one base removed from it; base qualities were not supplied.

Samples from volunteer blood donors who had recovered from COVID-19 were contributed by a second Seattle source. Whole blood was collected in K2EDTA tubes by collaborating institutions according to the institutions' own protocols. For TCRbeta analysis, collaborators shipped samples in one of three forms: frozen whole blood, isolated PBMCs, or DNA extracted from either of those sample types. The clonotype originates from a man aged 60 to 75 who had recovered from COVID-19. Source material: peripheral blood.

This receptor has the CDR3 CASSPAAGNQPQHF. DNA sequence: TGTGCCAGCTCACCAGCCGCAGGCAATCAGCCCCAGCATTTT. The V and J genes are TRBV18 and TRBJ1-5; confidence is insufficient to name the D gene. V was cut back by 2 bases and J by 2 bases, leaving a gap of 7 bases between them. CDR1 is given as KGHSH and CDR2 as LQKENI, both from the germline V gene. The CDR3 goes from the cysteine to the phenylalanine over 14 residues. CDR3 DNA only is kept here, 42 bases in frame from base 1. With the rest looked up from the reference TRBV18 and TRBJ1-5 genes rather than sequenced, the full variable domain is NAGVMQNPRHLVRRRGQEARLRCSPMKGHSHVYWYRQLPEEGLKFMVYLQKENIIDESGMPKERFSAEFPKEGPSILRIQQVVRGDSAAYFCASSPAAGNQPQHFGDGTRLSIL.